The T cell receptor (beta chain) under discussion was sequenced for a study of blood T cell repertoires in COVID-19. Study at large: Sources were T cells, B-cell-depleted T cells, or PBMCs; the material itself was cDNA or gDNA.

Only in-frame clones appear in the TCRdb table, and some are missing; sequencing was by immunoSEQ multiplex PCR. The table shows 200,000 to 300,000 clones, with approximately 83% occurring only once. The CDR3 consists of 15 residues. Germline assignment: CDR1 WSHSY and CDR2 SAAADI. Trimming removed 6 bases from V and 0 bases from J; junction bases left unmatched: 1. Sequencing was carried out using peripheral blood. The chain links TRBV10-2 to TRBJ2-2; 10 bases fit TRBD2. This clonotype was sampled from a man aged 30 to 45 who had recovered from COVID-19. This chain's CDR3 is CASRLAGTNTGELFF. The CDR3 DNA is TGCGCCAGCAGACTAGCGGGGACGAACACCGGGGAGCTGTTTTTT.